Presented here are 29 T cell receptor beta chains from one specimen sequenced in a study of cytomegalovirus exposure and HLA in healthy donors. The PCR employed 60 Vbeta primers together with 13 Jbeta primers. The data were produced by immunoSEQ multiplex PCR, yet TCRdb's version contains in-frame clones alone and is incomplete. The repertoire holds fewer than 250,000 clones, with 70% to 75% as singletons. The sequenced sample consisted of PBMCs. The source of these receptors is a woman aged 25 to 39 in good health and CMV-seropositive.

This clone was seen just once. In nucleotides, the CDR3 is TGTGCCAGTAGTAGCGGGAGGTCGAGGGGAGAGACCCAGTACTTC. Translation: CASSSGRSRGETQYF. The chain couples TRBV19 to TRBJ2-5; 8 positions match TRBD2. V shed 4 bases and J 4 bases; nucleotides not matched to a gene: 8. The germline gives CDR1 LNHDA, CDR2 SQIVND (reference sequence). This CDR3 comprises 15 residues.

V and J are TRBV11-2 and TRBJ1-4; 10 bases line up with TRBD1. Germline V lookup: CDR1 SGHAT, CDR2 FQNNGV. The J segment lost 7 bases and the V segment lost 6 bases, leaving 5 bases of the junction unmatched. This CDR3 is built from 14 residues. CDR3 sequence: CASSRDRGSEKLFF. The CDR3 nucleotides are TGTGCCAGCAGTCGGGACAGGGGAAGTGAAAAACTGTTTTTT.

V usage is TRBV6-4 and J usage is TRBJ2-7; 9 bases fit TRBD2. The CDR3 consists of 14 residues. Germline CDR1 MRHNA, CDR2 SNTAGT. Unmatched junction bases numbered 8, after V lost 8 bases and J lost 3 bases. The CDR3 here is CASVETSGYYEQYF. CDR3 bases: TGTGCCAGCGTTGAGACTAGCGGTTACTACGAGCAGTACTTC.

This clone was seen a single time. This chain uses TRBV5-6 with TRBJ2-7; possible D gene TRBD2, 6 bases. V was trimmed by 0 bases and J by 6 bases, leaving 10 bases between them. Germline loops: CDR1 SGHDT, CDR2 YYEEEE. The CDR3 consists of 13 residues. This CDR3 reads CASSLVRGSEQYF. For the CDR3, the DNA is TGTGCCAGCAGCTTGGTGCGGGGTAGCGAGCAGTACTTC.

The chain is built from TRBV6-6 and TRBJ1-2, with D possibly being TRBD1 (5 bases). V was cut by 0 bases and J by 6 bases, with 8 bases left in between. The CDR3 loop spans 13 amino acids. Germline values: CDR1 MNHNY, CDR2 SVGAGI (reference sequence). CDR3 nucleotides: TGTGCCAGCAGTTACTCGTCGGGGGATGGCTACACCTTC. Translating it yields CASSYSSGDGYTF.

The chain combines TRBV19 with TRBJ1-5, with D possibly being TRBD1 (5 bases). V lost 3 bases and J 7 bases, leaving 19 bases between the germline ends. Germline loops: CDR1 LNHDA, CDR2 SQIVND (reference sequence). The CDR3 loop spans 16 amino acids. The CDR3 protein is CASSMASGRGGQPQHF. CDR3 in DNA: TGTGCCAGTAGTATGGCGTCCGGGAGGGGAGGGCAGCCCCAGCATTTT.

The chain has TRBV6-1 and TRBJ2-3, with D perhaps matching TRBD2 (6 bases). The CDR3 has 14 amino acids. The V end was cut by 6 bases, the J end by 3 bases, with 13 bases between. Germline V gene sequence: CDR1 MNHNS, CDR2 SASEGT. The CDR3 bases are TGTGCCAGCAGCGGGGGTCTCGGTACAGATACGCAGTATTTT. It codes for CASSGGLGTDTQYF.

V gene TRBV6-1 combines with J gene TRBJ2-7; no reliable D call. V lost 4 bases to trimming and J lost 2 bases, with 15 bases between them. The CDR3 runs 15 residues. Looked up from germline, CDR1 is MNHNS and CDR2 is SASEGT. The CDR3 reads CASSGRSTIPYEQYF. The CDR3 nucleotides read TGTGCCAGCAGTGGGAGATCAACAATACCCTACGAGCAGTACTTC.

Only one count was recorded for this clone. The rearrangement links TRBV6-4 to TRBJ2-1, with 11 bases fitting TRBD2. The CDR3 is 15 amino acids. With V trimmed by 5 bases and J by 9 bases, 9 bases remained unmatched. Per germline, CDR1 MRHNA and CDR2 SNTAGT. Here the CDR3 reads CASSSLAGGSGEQFF. CDR3 nucleotides: TGTGCCAGCAGTTCCCTAGCGGGAGGTAGCGGTGAGCAGTTCTTC.

The V call is TRBV28, the J call TRBJ1-5, with 7 bases that match TRBD1. Germline trimming cut 5 bases from V and 5 bases from J; bases unmatched to any gene: 9. Per the germline V gene, CDR1 is MDHEN and CDR2 is SYDVKM. The CDR3 extends over 15 amino acids. The CDR3: CASSDRDRPYQPQHF. The CDR3 DNA sequence: TGTGCCAGCAGTGACCGGGACAGACCTTATCAGCCCCAGCATTTT.

The chain carries TRBV19 and TRBJ1-2; D is uncertain. The CDR3 contains 13 residues. Germline V CDR1 and CDR2: LNHDA, SQIVND (reference sequence). Deletions cut 7 bases from V and 7 bases from J, with 16 bases between. CDR3 protein: CASTLASTGGYTF. In DNA form, the CDR3 reads TGTGCCAGTACCCTCGCCTCAACGGGTGGCTACACCTTC. Supplemented by reference TRBV19 and TRBJ1-2, the full variable domain reads DGGITQSPKYLFRKEGQNVTLSCEQNLNHDAMYWYRQDPGQGLRLIYYSQIVNDFQKGDIAEGYSVSREKKESFPLTVTSAQKNPTAFYLCASTLASTGGYTFGSGTRLTVV.

Here the CDR3 reads CASSIFSEYNEQFF. The CDR3 region has the DNA TGTGCCAGTAGTATTTTTAGCGAGTACAATGAGCAGTTCTTC. V is TRBV19 and J is TRBJ2-1, with TRBD2 as a possible D gene (5 bases). CDR1 is LNHDA and CDR2 is SQIVND in the germline V gene (reference sequence). The CDR3 length is 14 residues. Trimming shortened V by 3 bases and J by 4 bases, and 10 bases separated the two germline ends. Combining the CDR3 with reference TRBV19 and TRBJ2-1 gives the whole variable domain DGGITQSPKYLFRKEGQNVTLSCEQNLNHDAMYWYRQDPGQGLRLIYYSQIVNDFQKGDIAEGYSVSREKKESFPLTVTSAQKNPTAFYLCASSIFSEYNEQFFGPGTRLTVL.

The CDR3 loop reads CASSIATGEAFF. CDR3 DNA sequence: TGTGCCAGTAGTATTGCCACAGGTGAAGCTTTCTTT. V gene TRBV19 combines with J gene TRBJ1-1, with D possibly being TRBD1 (5 bases). From germline, CDR1 is LNHDA and CDR2 SQIVND (reference sequence). Between the trimmed V and J ends, which lost 3 bases and 7 bases, there was a span of 9 bases. The CDR3 covers 12 residues.

The chain recombines TRBV27 with TRBJ1-2, with TRBD1 as a possible D gene (6 bases). The CDR3 is made up of 17 amino acids. The V end was cut by 5 bases, the J end by 5 bases, with 24 bases between. Germline assignment: CDR1 MNHEY and CDR2 SMNVEV (reference sequence). The DNA for the CDR3 is TGTGCCAGCAGTACTACCAAGGCTCAGGGGCGCGTATATGGCTACACCTTC. Translated: CASSTTKAQGRVYGYTF.

The chain has TRBV6-1 and TRBJ2-2; D is unclear. The germline CDR1 and CDR2 sequences are MNHNS and SASEGT. Trimming stripped 6 bases from V and 3 bases from J, with 5 bases between. The CDR3 totals 12 residues. The CDR3 loop is CASSPYTGELFF. CDR3 in DNA: TGTGCCAGCAGCCCTTACACCGGGGAGCTGTTTTTT.

The V call is TRBV7-9, the J call TRBJ2-3; maybe TRBD1 (6 bases). Germline V gives CDR1 SEHNR, CDR2 FQNEAQ (reference sequence). V gave up 5 bases and J gave up 0 bases, with 12 bases separating them. This CDR3 comprises 15 residues. As DNA, the CDR3 is TGTGCCAGCAGCCAGTGGACAGCTAGCACAGATACGCAGTATTTT. As protein: CASSQWTASTDTQYF.

In DNA, the CDR3 is TGTGCCAGTAGTGGGACAGGAGCTAACTATGGCTACACCTTC. It is translated as CASSGTGANYGYTF. The V call is TRBV19, the J call TRBJ1-2, with 8 bases lining up with TRBD1. From germline, CDR1 is LNHDA and CDR2 SQIVND (reference sequence). This CDR3 is 14 amino acids long. Unmatched junction bases numbered 2, after V lost 5 bases and J lost 0 bases.

This sequence joins TRBV21-1 and TRBJ1-2; the table calls TRBD1, which could not be checked here. TRBV21-1 is a known pseudogene. The CDR3 is 14 residues long. The CDR3 protein is CASIPLLTGTGYTF. In DNA, the CDR3 is TGTGCCAGCATCCCTCTACTCACAGGGACCGGCTACACCTTC.

The J gene is TRBJ2-5, the V gene TRBV18, with D possibly being TRBD1 (5 bases). From germline, CDR1 is KGHSH and CDR2 LQKENI. CDR3 size: 15 residues. The V and J ends lost 2 bases and 4 bases respectively, with 14 bases between them. The CDR3 here is CASSPAGPPGETQYF. CDR3 in DNA: TGTGCCAGCTCACCAGCAGGGCCACCGGGAGAGACCCAGTACTTC.

This chain uses TRBV7-9 with TRBJ1-4; perhaps TRBD1 as D (6 bases). The CDR3 is 17 amino acids. Trimming shortened V by 5 bases and J by 10 bases, and 26 bases separated the two germline ends. Germline V gives CDR1 SEHNR, CDR2 FQNEAQ (reference sequence). The CDR3 DNA follows: TGTGCCAGCAGCCAGGAACGTCATACAGGGTTTGGGGGAAAACTGTTTTTT. It is translated as CASSQERHTGFGGKLFF.

This clone was detected only once. This chain links TRBV5-6 with TRBJ2-5; 10 bases fit TRBD2. Germline-derived CDR1 and CDR2 are SGHDT and YYEEEE. CDR3 length equals 16 residues. V was pared by 6 bases and J by 0 bases, with 8 bases of the junction left unmatched. CDR3 residues: CASNPTTSGYQETQYF. The DNA of the CDR3 is TGTGCCAGCAACCCTACGACTAGCGGGTACCAAGAGACCCAGTACTTC.

This clone was seen a few times. The J gene is TRBJ2-3, the V gene TRBV6-1; D is undetermined. CDR1 MNHNS and CDR2 SASEGT come from the germline V gene. This CDR3 spans 14 amino acids. Trimming took 2 bases from V and 1 from J, leaving 7 bases between them. The CDR3 region is CASSEFRGTDTQYF. For the CDR3, the DNA is TGTGCCAGCAGTGAATTTCGCGGCACAGATACGCAGTATTTT.

A remark on this clone: At one end, the junction sequence differs from germline, possibly due to a read error. The V gene is TRBV9, the J gene TRBJ2-3; 10 nucleotides line up with TRBD1. The CDR3 has 15 residues. Germline CDR1 is SGDLS and CDR2 is YYNGEE. DNA of the CDR3: TGTGCCAGCAGAGGACAGGGGGTTTCTACAGATGCGCAGTATTTT. Encoded protein: CASRGQGVSTDAQYF.

This chain links TRBV7-9 with TRBJ2-5; 9 nucleotides agree with TRBD1. Trimming removed 5 bases from V and 3 bases from J; junction bases left unmatched: 13. Germline lookup yields CDR1 SEHNR and CDR2 FQNEAQ (reference sequence). The CDR3 extends over 17 amino acids. In nucleotides, the CDR3 is TGTGCCAGCAGCCCCCGTCTAGGGGGACAGGGAAAAGAGACCCAGTACTTC. As protein: CASSPRLGGQGKETQYF.

This clone was recorded a few times. The chain is built from TRBV6-4 and TRBJ2-1; D is possibly TRBD2 (6 bases). The CDR3 extends over 17 amino acids. Per the germline V gene, CDR1 is MRHNA and CDR2 is SNTAGT. V was cut by 8 bases and J by 1 base, with 21 bases left in between. DNA of the CDR3: TGTGCCAGCGCCGTTACAGGAGGGCCCGTTTCCTACAATGAGCAGTTCTTC. This codes for CASAVTGGPVSYNEQFF.

This chain links TRBV6-1 with TRBJ1-5; the D gene is possibly TRBD1 (5 bases). Trimming cost V 4 bases and J 2 bases, with 12 bases left between them. There are 15 residues in the CDR3. Per the germline V gene, CDR1 is MNHNS and CDR2 is SASEGT. CDR3 nucleotide sequence: TGTGCCAGCAGTGCTCTACAAGGGGGCAATCAGCCCCAGCATTTT. Translation gives CASSALQGGNQPQHF.

The chain carries TRBV5-5 and TRBJ2-4; the D gene is possibly TRBD2 (5 bases). The germline gives CDR1 SGHKS, CDR2 YYEKEE (reference sequence). The CDR3 extends over 13 amino acids. Trimming took off 0 bases at V and 9 bases at J, with 10 bases between the two ends. The CDR3 nucleotides read TGTGCCAGCAGCTTGGGCGGGTTGGCCATTCAGTACTTC. Its translation is CASSLGGLAIQYF.

V and J are TRBV6-5 and TRBJ1-2; 10 positions match TRBD1. Germline CDR1 and CDR2: MNHEY and SVGAGI. The CDR3 length is 13 residues. The ends lost 6 bases at V and 8 bases at J; junction bases unmatched: 6. The CDR3 DNA reads as TGTGCCAGCAGCCTCGGACAGGGGGTCGGCTACACCTTC. Amino acid sequence: CASSLGQGVGYTF.

The chain combines TRBV15 with TRBJ2-3; D remains unclear. The CDR3 length is 15 residues. The V gene's germline CDR1 is LNHNV and CDR2 YYDKDF (reference sequence). The V end lost 0 bases, the J end lost 5 bases, and 12 bases lay between the germline ends. The CDR3 DNA reads TGTGCCACCAGCAGAGACCGCGGCTCGGGAGATACGCAGTATTTT. It codes for CATSRDRGSGDTQYF.